This T cell receptor beta chain was found in a study of cytomegalovirus exposure and HLA in healthy donors. Points from the study as a whole: Exclusion as indistinguishable affected some V segments, including TRBV6-2 and TRBV6-3.

Germline lookup yields CDR1 SGHKS and CDR2 YYEKEE (reference sequence). The CDR3 is 16 amino acids. Trimming removed 4 bases at V and 0 bases at J, with 17 bases between. PCR was performed using 60 Vbeta and 13 Jbeta primers. The data were produced by immunoSEQ multiplex PCR, yet TCRdb's version contains in-frame clones alone and is incomplete. The repertoire holds 100,000 or so clones, with 80% to 85% as singletons. Concerning this clone itself: The antigen remains unidentified.

V and J are TRBV5-5 and TRBJ2-7; D is perhaps TRBD1 (5 bases). The source material was PBMCs. This TCR came from a man aged 35 to 55 in good health and CMV-seronegative. This CDR3 reads CASSQAQGSISYEQYF. CDR3 coding DNA: TGTGCCAGCAGCCAGGCGCAGGGATCTATCTCCTACGAGCAGTACTTC.